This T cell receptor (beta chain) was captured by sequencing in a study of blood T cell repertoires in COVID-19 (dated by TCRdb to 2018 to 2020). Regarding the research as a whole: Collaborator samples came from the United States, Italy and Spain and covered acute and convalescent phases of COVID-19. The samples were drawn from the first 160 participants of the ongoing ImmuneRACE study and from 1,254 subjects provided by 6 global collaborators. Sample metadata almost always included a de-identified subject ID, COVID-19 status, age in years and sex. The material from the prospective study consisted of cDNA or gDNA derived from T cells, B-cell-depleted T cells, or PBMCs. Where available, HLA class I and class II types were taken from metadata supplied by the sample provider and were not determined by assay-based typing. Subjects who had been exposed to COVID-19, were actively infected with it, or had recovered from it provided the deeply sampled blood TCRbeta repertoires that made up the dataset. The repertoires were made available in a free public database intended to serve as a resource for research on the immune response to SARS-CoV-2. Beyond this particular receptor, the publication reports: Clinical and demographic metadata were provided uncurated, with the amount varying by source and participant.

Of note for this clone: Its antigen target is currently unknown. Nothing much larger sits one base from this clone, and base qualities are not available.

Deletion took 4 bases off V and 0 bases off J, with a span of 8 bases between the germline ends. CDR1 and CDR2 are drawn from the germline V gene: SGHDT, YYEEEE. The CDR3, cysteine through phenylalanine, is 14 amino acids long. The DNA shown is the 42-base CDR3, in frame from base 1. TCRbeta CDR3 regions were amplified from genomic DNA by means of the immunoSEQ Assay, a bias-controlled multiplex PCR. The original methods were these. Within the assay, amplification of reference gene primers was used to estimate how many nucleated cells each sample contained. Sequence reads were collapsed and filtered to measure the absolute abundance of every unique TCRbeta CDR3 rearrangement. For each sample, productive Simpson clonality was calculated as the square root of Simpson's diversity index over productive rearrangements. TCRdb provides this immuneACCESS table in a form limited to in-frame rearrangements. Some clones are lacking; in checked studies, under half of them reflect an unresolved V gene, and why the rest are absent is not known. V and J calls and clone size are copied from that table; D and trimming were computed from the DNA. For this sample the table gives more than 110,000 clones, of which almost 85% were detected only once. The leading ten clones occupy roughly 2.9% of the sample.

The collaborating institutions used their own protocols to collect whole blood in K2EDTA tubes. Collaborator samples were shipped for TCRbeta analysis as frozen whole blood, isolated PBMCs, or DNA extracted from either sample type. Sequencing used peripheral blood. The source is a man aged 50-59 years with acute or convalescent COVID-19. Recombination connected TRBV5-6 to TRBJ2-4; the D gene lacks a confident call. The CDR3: CASSATGAKNIQYF. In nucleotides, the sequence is TGTGCCAGCAGCGCGACTGGAGCCAAAAACATTCAGTACTTC.